Below, 29 T cell receptor beta chains from the same sample are listed, as sequenced in a study of shared clonotypes between healthy human individuals. TCRdb keeps only in-frame clones here, not all; method: immunoSEQ multiplex PCR. The data show about 1 million clones, 65% to 75% seen once. Sequencing was performed on memory CD4+ T cells sorted from blood. Described subset: CD45RA-negative fraction. These receptors all stem from a young man in good health.

The chain combines TRBV6-1 with TRBJ1-1, with unresolved D. The CDR3 runs 11 residues. The V end was cut by 1 base, the J end by 11 bases, with 8 bases between. CDR1 and CDR2 from the germline V gene are MNHNS and SASEGT. The CDR3 DNA sequence: TGTGCCAGCAGTGAAGTAGGGTGGGCTTTCTTT. This gives the protein CASSEVGWAFF.

V and J are TRBV7-2 and TRBJ1-6; no reliable D call. Germline CDR1 reads SGHTA; CDR2 reads FQGNSA. The germline V and J ends were trimmed by 5 bases and 6 bases, with 11 bases remaining between them. The CDR3 is 14 amino acids. DNA of the CDR3: TGTGCCAGCAGCGCACTAAGGAGTAATTCACCCCTCCACTTT. Residues: CASSALRSNSPLHF.

There are many counts of this clone. This sequence joins TRBV6-5 and TRBJ2-5; no firm D call. The CDR3 has 13 residues. The ends were cut back, 8 bases at V and 4 bases at J, with 14 bases in the middle. Germline loops: CDR1 MNHEY, CDR2 SVGAGI. DNA for the CDR3: TGTGCCAGCTCCTTTGGGGATCTAGAGACCCAGTACTTC. Translated: CASSFGDLETQYF.

DNA of the CDR3: TGTGCCAGCAGATTTCGACAATTCATGAACACTGAAGCTTTCTTT. Protein sequence: CASRFRQFMNTEAFF. The chain links TRBV2 to TRBJ1-1; D is unclear. V lost 6 bases to trimming and J lost 0 bases, with 14 bases between them. In germline, CDR1 is SNHLY, CDR2 FYNNEI. CDR3 size: 15 residues.

The chain is built from TRBV7-2 and TRBJ2-3; 16 bases agree with TRBD2. CDR3 length: 18 residues. After removal of 5 bases from V and 5 bases from J, the junction contained 10 bases not matched to a gene. Germline V gene lookup returns CDR1 SGHTA and CDR2 FQGNSA. The CDR3 coding sequence is TGTGCCAGCAGCGCCCAGCTCGGGACTAGCGGGAGGGGAGATACGCAGTATTTT. Its translation: CASSAQLGTSGRGDTQYF.

The chain has TRBV11-2 and TRBJ2-7; 7 bases map to TRBD2. Looked up from germline, CDR1 is SGHAT and CDR2 is FQNNGV. The CDR3 consists of 13 residues. Trimming at V came to 5 bases and at J to 7 bases, leaving 8 bases not matched to a gene. The CDR3 bases are TGTGCCAGCAGCCAGCAGCGGGGAGGAGAGCAGTACTTC. Its translation: CASSQQRGGEQYF.

A remark on this clone: Distinct nucleotide sequences in the sample also encode this CDR3. This chain uses TRBV11-2 with TRBJ2-7, with D perhaps given as TRBD1 or TRBD2 (5 bases each). Germline CDR1 SGHAT, CDR2 FQNNGV. The CDR3 is made up of 14 amino acids. V lost 1 base, J lost 3 bases, and 10 bases lay in between. CDR3 protein: CASSLAGTGYEQYF. CDR3 DNA: TGTGCCAGCAGCTTAGCGGGGACGGGCTACGAGCAGTACTTC. The whole variable domain, remainder taken from reference TRBV11-2 and TRBJ2-7, is EAGVAQSPRYKIIEKRQSVAFWCNPISGHATLYWYQQILGQGPKLLIQFQNNGVVDDSQLPKDRFSAERLKGVDSTLKIQPAKLEDSAVYLCASSLAGTGYEQYFGPGTRLTVT.

This chain connects TRBV29-1 to TRBJ2-3; D is unclear. Germline lookup yields CDR1 SQVTM and CDR2 ANQGSEA. The CDR3 length is 14 residues. V lost 8 bases, J lost 0 bases, and 15 bases lay in between. The CDR3 region is CSLGTGLSTDTQYF. The CDR3 DNA reads as TGCAGCCTCGGTACCGGGCTAAGCACAGATACGCAGTATTTT.

On this clone: The same CDR3 also results from other DNA sequences found in this sample. The V gene is TRBV15, the J gene TRBJ1-1; no clear D gene. The germline gives CDR1 LNHNV, CDR2 YYDKDF (reference sequence). The CDR3 consists of 13 residues. V was trimmed by 0 bases and J by 1 base, leaving 3 bases between them. CDR3 sequence: CATSRDRNTEAFF. The CDR3 nucleotides read TGTGCCACCAGCAGAGACAGGAACACTGAAGCTTTCTTT. Full variable domain (remainder filled in from reference TRBV15 and TRBJ1-1): DAMVIQNPRYQVTQFGKPVTLSCSQTLNHNVMYWYQQKSSQAPKLLFHYYDKDFNNEADTPDNFQSRRPNTSFCFLDIRSPGLGDTAMYLCATSRDRNTEAFFGQGTRLTVV.

V gene TRBV7-2 combines with J gene TRBJ2-7; D gene unclear. V shed 0 bases and J shed 3 bases, with 12 bases lying between them. The CDR3 is 15 residues long. CDR1 and CDR2 from the germline V gene are SGHTA and FQGNSA. The CDR3 DNA reads TGTGCCAGCAGCTTAGCAGGGAACGGCATCTACGAGCAGTACTTC. Amino acid sequence: CASSLAGNGIYEQYF. Filled out from reference TRBV7-2 and TRBJ2-7, the complete variable domain reads GAGVSQSPSNKVTEKGKDVELRCDPISGHTALYWYRQSLGQGLEFLIYFQGNSAPDKSGLPSDRFSAERTGGSVSTLTIQRTQQEDSAVYLCASSLAGNGIYEQYFGPGTRLTVT.

The CDR3 spells CASSVVGGAETQYF. CDR3 nucleotides: TGTGCCAGCAGCGTAGTAGGAGGGGCCGAGACCCAGTACTTC. V is TRBV9 and J is TRBJ2-5; tentatively, D is TRBD2 (6 bases). Trimming stripped 0 bases from V and 5 bases from J, with 11 bases between. Germline CDR1 and CDR2: SGDLS and YYNGEE. This CDR3 is 14 amino acids long.

This clone was seen ten or more times. The chain combines TRBV4-1 with TRBJ1-5; a possible D gene is TRBD1 (6 bases). The CDR3 has 16 amino acids. Germline CDR1 is MGHRA and CDR2 is YSYEKL. Trimming pared 1 base from V and 2 bases from J, leaving 12 bases between. CDR3 coding DNA: TGCGCCAGCAGCCAAGTCACAGGGAGGGGCAATCAGCCCCAGCATTTT. Translating it yields CASSQVTGRGNQPQHF.

V gene TRBV9 combines with J gene TRBJ2-2; TRBD2 might be the D (6 bases). Germline values: CDR1 SGDLS, CDR2 YYNGEE. V dropped 5 bases and J dropped 2 bases, with 10 bases sitting between them. CDR3 length equals 14 residues. DNA of the CDR3: TGTGCCAGCAGTGGAGGGGTAAACACCGGGGAGCTGTTTTTT. Translating gives CASSGGVNTGELFF.

In the case of this clone: A read error is possible here, since a much larger clone lies one base away. Additional DNA sequences in this sample encode the identical CDR3. The gene calls are TRBV28 and TRBJ1-1; the D is unclear. This CDR3 spans 11 amino acids. Germline V CDR1 and CDR2: MDHEN, SYDVKM. Trimming cost V 7 bases and J 1 base, with 4 bases left between them. CDR3 loop: CASTANTEAFF. CDR3 bases: TGTGCCAGCACGGCGAACACTGAAGCTTTCTTT.

The chain is built from TRBV7-2 and TRBJ2-1, with TRBD2 matching over 12 bases. Germline loops: CDR1 SGHTA, CDR2 FQGNSA. The CDR3 sequence is 16 residues long. V lost 1 base and J lost 4; bases outside the gene matches: 2. The CDR3 here is CASSLVGTSGYNEQFF. CDR3 nucleotide sequence: TGTGCCAGCAGCTTAGTCGGGACTAGCGGGTACAATGAGCAGTTCTTC.

This chain connects TRBV30 to TRBJ2-3; 7 bases are shared with TRBD1. The V gene end was trimmed by 3 bases and the J gene end by 2 bases; junction bases not matched to a gene: 2. The V gene's germline CDR1 is GTSNPN and CDR2 SVGIG (reference sequence). The CDR3 length is 13 residues. The CDR3: CAWRKGATDTQYF. CDR3 nucleotide sequence: TGTGCCTGGAGGAAGGGGGCCACAGATACGCAGTATTTT.

The chain employs TRBV4-3 and TRBJ1-4; the D is unclear. Germline CDR1 LGHNA, CDR2 YSLEER. V lost 6 bases and J lost 3, with 14 bases in between. The CDR3 consists of 15 residues. DNA of the CDR3: TGCGCCAGCAGTGACTGGACGGATTCTAATGAAAAACTGTTTTTT. Protein product: CASSDWTDSNEKLFF.

In DNA, the CDR3 is TGTGCCAGCAGCACCCAGACTGACTACACCGGGGAGCTGTTTTTT. Amino acids: CASSTQTDYTGELFF. The chain recombines TRBV7-2 with TRBJ2-2, with unresolved D. Looked up from germline, CDR1 is SGHTA and CDR2 is FQGNSA. There are 15 residues in the CDR3. Trimming stripped 5 bases from V and 3 bases from J, with 13 bases between.

This chain connects TRBV11-2 to TRBJ2-1, with a possible D match to TRBD2 (5 bases). Germline lookup yields CDR1 SGHAT and CDR2 FQNNGV. CDR3 size: 15 residues. Deletions cut 2 bases from V and 1 base from J, with 9 bases between. The CDR3 here is CASSLRRLSYNEQFF. As DNA, the CDR3 is TGTGCCAGCAGCTTACGGAGGCTATCCTACAATGAGCAGTTCTTC.

This chain joins TRBV4-3 and TRBJ2-3; 11 nucleotides match TRBD2. Trimming removed 0 bases from V and 1 base from J; junction bases left unmatched: 6. CDR3 length: 18 amino acids. Germline V CDR1 and CDR2: LGHNA, YSLEER. The CDR3 nucleotides are TGCGCCAGCAGCCAAGATTTAGGTAGCGGGAGGGGCACAGATACGCAGTATTTT. Translating it yields CASSQDLGSGRGTDTQYF.

DNA of the CDR3: TGTGCCAGCAGATCTGGGGGGGGGCAGGGGCTGCCCCAGCATTTT. Translating gives CASRSGGGQGLPQHF. The V and J genes are TRBV6-5 and TRBJ1-5; possibly TRBD1 for D (6 bases). V dropped 6 bases and J dropped 9 bases, with 21 bases sitting between them. CDR1 and CDR2 (germline): MNHEY, SVGAGI. CDR3 length equals 15 residues.

This chain joins TRBV5-6 and TRBJ1-2, with D unresolved. CDR1 and CDR2 (germline): SGHDT, YYEEEE. V was clipped by 6 bases and J by 8 bases, with 14 bases between them. The CDR3 loop spans 12 amino acids. CDR3 bases: TGTGCCAGCACTTGGGCGGGGAGCGGCTACACCTTC. Protein sequence: CASTWAGSGYTF.

This clone was observed a few times. DNA for the CDR3: TGTGCCAGCAGCGATAGACAGCCCGGGGAGACCCAGTACTTC. Translated, it gives CASSDRQPGETQYF. The rearrangement links TRBV5-6 to TRBJ2-5; D is perhaps TRBD1 (5 bases). Per germline, CDR1 SGHDT and CDR2 YYEEEE. The CDR3 is 14 amino acids. Trimming cost V 4 bases and J 5 bases, with 15 bases left between them.

The chain combines TRBV9 with TRBJ1-6, with D perhaps matching TRBD1 (5 bases). From germline, CDR1 is SGDLS and CDR2 YYNGEE. With 3 bases removed from V and 9 bases from J, the gap between germline ends came to 16 bases. CDR3 length: 15 amino acids. Here the CDR3 reads CASSGRPGSVSPLHF. DNA of the CDR3: TGTGCCAGCAGCGGAAGGCCAGGGTCCGTTTCACCCCTCCACTTT. The variable domain in full, completed from reference TRBV9 and TRBJ1-6, reads DSGVTQTPKHLITATGQRVTLRCSPRSGDLSVYWYQQSLDQGLQFLIQYYNGEERAKGNILERFSAQQFPDLHSELNLSSLELGDSALYFCASSGRPGSVSPLHFGNGTRLTVT.

This clone was observed at least ten times. V and J are TRBV19 and TRBJ1-1; no clear D. This CDR3 has 17 residues. V lost 9 bases and J lost 0, with 23 bases in between. CDR1 and CDR2 (germline): LNHDA, SQIVND (reference sequence). The CDR3 coding sequence is TGTGCCAGCACTCGGACGGCCGCTTCCTTAATGAACACTGAAGCTTTCTTT. Its protein is CASTRTAASLMNTEAFF.

The chain recombines TRBV9 with TRBJ2-1, with TRBD2 matching over 8 bases. CDR1 is SGDLS, CDR2 YYNGEE, per germline. The V and J ends lost 4 bases and 8 bases, in that order; junction bases with no gene match: 14. The CDR3 covers 16 residues. Here the CDR3 reads CASSYSSGGLIHEQFF. DNA of the CDR3: TGTGCCAGCAGCTATTCGTCGGGAGGGCTTATCCATGAGCAGTTCTTC.

About this clone: The same CDR3 can be traced to other DNA sequences in this sample. V is TRBV10-1 and J is TRBJ2-2; 9 bases map to TRBD1. This CDR3 region has 15 residues. After removal of 3 bases from V and 5 bases from J, the junction contained 4 bases not matched to a gene. Germline V gives CDR1 WNHNN, CDR2 SYGVQD (reference sequence). CDR3 sequence: CASSDGTGNTGELFF. The CDR3 DNA reads TGCGCCAGCAGTGACGGGACAGGGAATACCGGGGAGCTGTTTTTT.

The V gene is TRBV7-9, the J gene TRBJ2-5; D possibly corresponds to TRBD2 (5 bases). There are 16 residues in the CDR3. The germline CDR1 and CDR2 sequences are SEHNR and FQNEAQ (reference sequence). The germline V and J ends were trimmed by 5 bases and 5 bases, with 21 bases remaining between them. This chain's CDR3 is CASSRLQLREMETQYF. CDR3 bases: TGTGCCAGCAGCCGACTACAGCTGAGGGAGATGGAGACCCAGTACTTC.

The chain uses TRBV5-1 and TRBJ1-2; 7 bases line up with TRBD1. With 6 bases clipped from V and 2 bases from J, the junction kept 10 bases outside the gene matches. Looked up from germline, CDR1 is SGHRS and CDR2 is YFSETQ. CDR3 length: 15 amino acids. The CDR3 DNA follows: TGCGCCAGCAATTCTGAGACAGGGAAAAACTATGGCTACACCTTC. Protein: CASNSETGKNYGYTF.